A single sample gave rise to the 8 T cell receptor beta chains below, sequenced in a study of T-cell memory formation after mild COVID-19. Each CDR3 protein is one row after TCRdb ran MiXCR on the 5' RACE reads. The top ten clones hold approximately 14% of a sample with 100,000 to 150,000 distinct CDR3 sequences, approximately 15% of them seen once. Sequencing was carried out using PBMCs or a T cell subset sorted from them (not recorded which). The source of these receptors is an adult woman who had mild COVID-19 (a few samples of this study predate the infection). Cell type and time point are not known.

The chain uses TRBV4-2 and TRBJ1-6; D might be TRBD1 (6 bases). CDR3 length: 16 amino acids. Deletions cut 7 bases from V and 6 bases from J, with 19 bases between. CDR1 is LGHNA and CDR2 is YNFKEQ in the germline V gene. CDR3 loop: CASTWTVGGGNSPLHF. CDR3 DNA: TGTGCCAGCACCTGGACCGTTGGAGGGGGTAATTCACCCCTCCACTTT.

The chain has TRBV7-6 and TRBJ2-2, with TRBD2 identical over 8 bases. After removal of 6 bases from V and 3 bases from J, the junction contained 9 bases not matched to a gene. Germline assignment: CDR1 SGHVS and CDR2 FNYEAQ. The CDR3 sequence is 16 residues long. For the CDR3, the DNA is TGTGCCAGCAGAGATACGGGGGGGCCGGACACCGGGGAGCTGTTTTTT. This encodes CASRDTGGPDTGELFF.

In this sample, this clonotype turned up a few times. This chain connects TRBV6-5 to TRBJ2-5; D is possibly TRBD1 (6 bases). Germline values: CDR1 MNHEY, CDR2 SVGAGI. The V end lost 4 bases, the J end lost 1 base, and 16 bases lay between the germline ends. The CDR3 spans 16 residues. The CDR3 sequence: CASSSWGPTVQETQYF. Written as DNA, the CDR3 is TGTGCCAGCAGTTCCTGGGGGCCCACCGTCCAAGAGACCCAGTACTTC.

This clonotype was counted between two and nine times. V is TRBV7-8 and J is TRBJ2-1, with a possible D match to TRBD1 (7 bases). The V end was cut by 3 bases, the J end by 2 bases, with 11 bases between. Per the germline V gene, CDR1 is SGHVS and CDR2 is FQNEAQ. This CDR3 is built from 15 residues. CDR3 bases: TGTGCCAGCAGCTTCACAGGGGAGGCCTACAATGAGCAGTTCTTC. Translation: CASSFTGEAYNEQFF.

This chain links TRBV9 with TRBJ2-3; D gene ambiguous. Trimming stripped 0 bases from V and 0 bases from J, with 8 bases between. Germline V gene data show CDR1 as SGDLS and CDR2 as YYNGEE. CDR3 length: 15 amino acids. This CDR3 is CASSVAGVSTDTQYF. The CDR3 DNA follows: TGTGCCAGCAGCGTAGCAGGAGTAAGCACAGATACGCAGTATTTT.

The rearrangement joins TRBV25-1 to TRBJ1-2; D not certain. This CDR3 has 15 residues. The V end lost 3 bases, the J end lost 4 bases, and 15 bases lay between the germline ends. Per germline, CDR1 MGHDK and CDR2 SYGVNS. In nucleotides, the CDR3 is TGTGCCAGCAGTGATCAACCTAGGCGTGGCTATGGCTACACCTTC. It translates to CASSDQPRRGYGYTF.

V and J are TRBV7-9 and TRBJ1-1; TRBD1 matches 7 bases. This CDR3 comprises 16 residues. Germline assignment: CDR1 SEHNR and CDR2 FQNEAQ (reference sequence). J lost 5 bases, V lost 1 base, and 10 bases had no gene match. In DNA, the CDR3 is TGTGCCAGCAGCTTAGTAGGGACAGCTGAGGATACTGAAGCTTTCTTT. It is translated as CASSLVGTAEDTEAFF.

This chain links TRBV6-5 with TRBJ1-2; 10 bases are shared with TRBD1. The CDR3 sequence is 15 residues long. The junction had 8 bases not matched to a gene; V was cut back by 7 bases and J by 3 bases. Germline V gives CDR1 MNHEY, CDR2 SVGAGI. The CDR3 DNA is TGTGCCAGCACCCCTCAGGGGACAGGGGACTATGGCTACACCTTC. This gives the protein CASTPQGTGDYGYTF.